Listed here are 25 T cell receptor beta chains from one sample, sequenced in a study of neurological immune-mediated disorders. TCRdb reanalysed the 5' RACE reads using MiXCR and keeps one entry per CDR3 protein. Of approximately 19,000 distinct CDR3 sequences in the sample, 15% are singletons; the top ten hold 15%. Sequencing was carried out using PBMCs. Receptors were obtained from a female donor with HTLV-1-associated myelopathy (HAM/TSP).

This clonotype was counted ten times or more. The J gene is TRBJ2-1, the V gene TRBV4-3; weak D call: TRBD2 (5 bases). The CDR3 is 17 amino acids. Germline CDR1 reads LGHNA; CDR2 reads YSLEER. The V and J ends lost 1 base and 0 bases respectively, with 13 bases between them. In nucleotides, the CDR3 is TGCGCCAGCAGCCAAGCGTTGACGGGAAGCTCCTACAATGAGCAGTTCTTC. Its translation is CASSQALTGSSYNEQFF.

This clonotype came up many times. This chain links TRBV13 with TRBJ2-7, with 8 bases that match TRBD1. The V gene's germline CDR1 is PRHDT and CDR2 FYEKMQ (reference sequence). This CDR3 has 18 amino acids. V shed 5 bases and J 5 bases; nucleotides not matched to a gene: 20. The CDR3 nucleotides read TGTGCCAGCAGCGGCTCTAGGGGTAAGGACAGGGAGGTTGACGAGCAGTACTTC. It encodes CASSGSRGKDREVDEQYF.

This chain uses TRBV20-1 with TRBJ2-1; D is tentatively TRBD1 or TRBD2 (5 bases each). V was cut by 5 bases and J by 6 bases, with 20 bases left in between. CDR3 length equals 15 residues. In germline, CDR1 is DFQATT, CDR2 SNEGSKA (reference sequence). CDR3 sequence: CSASQGPVFFNEQFF. The CDR3, as DNA: TGCAGTGCTTCCCAGGGACCGGTATTTTTCAATGAGCAGTTCTTC.

Note on this clonotype: This may arise from a read error, as a much more abundant clone is one base away. This chain uses TRBV6-5 with TRBJ2-7, with a tentative D call TRBD1 (6 bases). The V end was cut by 4 bases, the J end by 0 bases, with 13 bases between. The CDR3 length is 15 residues. Germline-derived CDR1 and CDR2 are MNHEY and SVGAGI. The CDR3 DNA sequence: TGTGCCAGCAGTTGCACCACAGGGCGCTCCTACGAGCAGTACTTC. Its protein is CASSCTTGRSYEQYF.

At least ten counts were recorded for this clonotype. The chain is built from TRBV11-3 and TRBJ2-1; 9 positions agree with TRBD2. V lost 0 bases and J lost 9; bases outside the gene matches: 9. The CDR3 is made up of 16 amino acids. Per the germline V gene, CDR1 is SGHNT and CDR2 is YENEEA. The chain's CDR3 is CASSLEAGGRGSEQFF. The CDR3 nucleotides are TGTGCCAGCAGCTTAGAGGCGGGAGGGCGGGGAAGTGAGCAGTTCTTC. The full variable domain, completed using reference TRBV11-3 and TRBJ2-1, is EAGVVQSPRYKIIEKKQPVAFWCNPISGHNTLYWYLQNLGQGPELLIRYENEEAVDDSQLPKDRFSAERLKGVDSTLKIQPAELGDSAVYLCASSLEAGGRGSEQFFGPGTRLTVL.

This clonotype was picked up many times. The chain employs TRBV13 and TRBJ2-3; TRBD2 is a possible D gene (6 bases). Deletions cut 6 bases from V and 4 bases from J, with 11 bases between. The CDR3 is 13 residues long. Germline CDR1 is PRHDT and CDR2 is FYEKMQ (reference sequence). CDR3: CASSSSGPDTQYF. CDR3 sequence (DNA): TGTGCCAGCAGTTCCAGCGGGCCAGATACGCAGTATTTT.

This clonotype was seen ten or more times. The chain joins TRBV20-1 to TRBJ2-1, with D perhaps matching TRBD2 (6 bases). Germline-derived CDR1 and CDR2 are DFQATT and SNEGSKA (reference sequence). Trimming removed 6 bases at V and 13 bases at J, with 16 bases between. The CDR3 has 11 residues. For the CDR3, the DNA is TGCAGTGCGGGAAGCGGAGGGGATCAGTTCTTC. Protein product: CSAGSGGDQFF.

At least ten counts were recorded for this clonotype. The chain combines TRBV28 with TRBJ1-4, with 10 nucleotides matching TRBD1. The CDR3 runs 15 residues. Looked up from germline, CDR1 is MDHEN and CDR2 is SYDVKM. The V and J ends lost 4 bases and 7 bases, in that order; junction bases with no gene match: 6. The CDR3 region has the DNA TGTGCCAGCAGTTCGACAGGGGGCATACGTGAAAAACTGTTTTTT. Its protein product is CASSSTGGIREKLFF.

The table lists this clonotype with many counts. This chain connects TRBV20-1 to TRBJ2-3, with D hard to call. Germline V lookup: CDR1 DFQATT, CDR2 SNEGSKA (reference sequence). This CDR3 comprises 15 residues. V was shortened by 1 base and J by 0 bases, with 11 bases between the two germline ends. CDR3 amino acids: CSARGDRSSTDTQYF. In DNA form, the CDR3 reads TGCAGTGCTAGAGGCGACCGTTCTAGCACAGATACGCAGTATTTT.

This clonotype was recorded many times. The genes are TRBV5-1 and TRBJ2-3; D remains unclear. The CDR3 is 14 amino acids. V dropped 1 base and J dropped 2 bases, with 8 bases sitting between them. Germline lookup yields CDR1 SGHRS and CDR2 YFSETQ. The CDR3 loop is CASSLLRDTDTQYF. The CDR3 bases are TGCGCCAGCAGCTTGTTGAGAGACACAGATACGCAGTATTTT.

This clonotype is medium-sized in the sample. This chain uses TRBV20-1 with TRBJ2-3; 8 bases line up with TRBD2. CDR1 and CDR2 from the germline V gene are DFQATT and SNEGSKA (reference sequence). The CDR3 length is 16 residues. J gave up 0 bases and V 0 bases, and 5 bases lay outside the gene matches. This chain's CDR3 is CSARDPAGGSTDTQYF. The CDR3, as DNA: TGCAGTGCTAGAGATCCGGCGGGGGGTAGCACAGATACGCAGTATTTT.

Many counts were recorded for this clonotype. The chain uses TRBV5-1 and TRBJ2-2; D unresolved. The V and J ends lost 1 base and 6 bases respectively, with 10 bases between them. The CDR3 has 14 amino acids. Germline V lookup: CDR1 SGHRS, CDR2 YFSETQ. The CDR3 sequence is CASSLSSGAGELFF. CDR3 DNA: TGCGCCAGCAGCTTGAGTAGTGGGGCCGGGGAGCTGTTTTTT. The full variable domain, in which reference TRBV5-1 and TRBJ2-2 provide the parts outside the CDR3, is KAGVTQTPRYLIKTRGQQVTLSCSPISGHRSVSWYQQTPGQGLQFLFEYFSETQRNKGNFPGRFSGRQFSNSRSEMNVSTLELGDSALYLCASSLSSGAGELFFGEGSRLTVL.

This chain uses TRBV11-2 with TRBJ2-3; the D gene is possibly TRBD2 (7 bases). Per the germline V gene, CDR1 is SGHAT and CDR2 is FQNNGV. Trimming shortened V by 1 base and J by 5 bases, and 19 bases separated the two germline ends. The CDR3 spans 17 residues. The DNA of the CDR3 is TGTGCCAGCAGCTTAGGTGTTAGGGGGGGCCGGGAAGATACGCAGTATTTT. This translates into CASSLGVRGGREDTQYF. Supplemented by reference TRBV11-2 and TRBJ2-3, the full variable domain reads EAGVAQSPRYKIIEKRQSVAFWCNPISGHATLYWYQQILGQGPKLLIQFQNNGVVDDSQLPKDRFSAERLKGVDSTLKIQPAKLEDSAVYLCASSLGVRGGREDTQYFGPGTRLTVL.

This clonotype is classed as medium-sized (0.01 to 0.1%). The V and J genes are TRBV10-3 and TRBJ2-1; D is perhaps TRBD2 (5 bases). The CDR3 totals 16 residues. Trimming left V 6 bases short and J 2 bases short, with 17 bases between. Looked up from germline, CDR1 is ENHRY and CDR2 is SYGVKD. DNA for the CDR3: TGTGCCATCAGCGAACAGCGGAGCCCACCCTACAATGAGCAGTTCTTC. The encoded protein is CAISEQRSPPYNEQFF.

By frequency in the sample, this clonotype is medium-sized. The rearrangement links TRBV20-1 to TRBJ1-1; D uncertain. CDR1 DFQATT and CDR2 SNEGSKA come from the germline V gene (reference sequence). This CDR3 contains 12 residues. V was trimmed by 4 bases and J by 5 bases, leaving 11 bases between them. The CDR3 coding sequence is TGCAGTGCTACTCCCGGGTTTACTGAAGCTTTCTTT. Protein sequence: CSATPGFTEAFF.

This clonotype was seen ten or more times. The chain carries TRBV7-9 and TRBJ1-1, with TRBD1 matching 7 bases. The CDR3 length is 15 residues. From germline, CDR1 is SEHNR and CDR2 FQNEAQ (reference sequence). Germline trimming cut 3 bases from V and 2 bases from J; bases unmatched to any gene: 6. The CDR3 region has the DNA TGTGCCAGCAGCTTTGAGGGGGCCCGCAACACTGAAGCTTTCTTT. Residues: CASSFEGARNTEAFF.

Remarks on this clonotype: Sequence at one end of the junction differs from germline and may be a read error. The chain combines TRBV15 with TRBJ2-5, with TRBD1 as a possible D gene (6 bases). The CDR3 has 14 amino acids. CDR1 and CDR2 (germline): LNHNV, YYDKDF (reference sequence). The CDR3 spells CATSVRDIQETQYF. In DNA form, the CDR3 reads TGTGCCACCAGCGTCCGGGACATCCAAGAGACTCAGTACTTC.

This clonotype showed up many times. The chain employs TRBV7-9 and TRBJ1-1; D call uncertain. The CDR3 extends over 14 amino acids. Trimming removed 5 bases at V and 0 bases at J, with 10 bases between. Germline CDR1 reads SEHNR; CDR2 reads FQNEAQ (reference sequence). The CDR3 region is CASSAQTVNTEAFF. The CDR3, as DNA: TGTGCCAGCAGCGCGCAAACTGTGAACACTGAAGCTTTCTTT.

This clonotype was recorded at least ten times. V is TRBV20-1 and J is TRBJ2-5, with 15 bases that match TRBD2. J gave up 5 bases and V 0 bases, and 10 bases lay outside the gene matches. Germline CDR1 DFQATT, CDR2 SNEGSKA (reference sequence). This CDR3 is built from 18 residues. As DNA, the CDR3 is TGCAGTGCTAGAGATTGGCGGACTAGCGGGGGGGGTCGGGAGACCCAGTACTTC. Protein: CSARDWRTSGGGRETQYF.

The sample holds many counts of this clonotype. The chain is built from TRBV20-1 and TRBJ1-1; a weak D match, TRBD1 (6 bases). This CDR3 is built from 15 residues. Between the trimmed V and J ends, which lost 0 bases and 0 bases, there was a span of 11 bases. Germline lookup yields CDR1 DFQATT and CDR2 SNEGSKA (reference sequence). CDR3 region: CSARDPGHLNTEAFF. CDR3 nucleotide sequence: TGCAGTGCTAGAGATCCGGGACACCTGAACACTGAAGCTTTCTTT.

The chain links TRBV10-3 to TRBJ2-6, with TRBD2 as a possible D gene (6 bases). The germline gives CDR1 ENHRY, CDR2 SYGVKD. The V end was cut by 0 bases, the J end by 2 bases, with 14 bases between. The CDR3 extends over 18 amino acids. Here the CDR3 reads CAISESEGKGTGANVLTF. The CDR3 nucleotides read TGTGCCATCAGTGAGTCGGAGGGCAAGGGAACTGGGGCCAACGTCCTGACTTTC.

The CDR3 spells CATSRGTGGYEQYF. The CDR3, as DNA: TGTGCCACCAGCAGAGGGACAGGGGGCTACGAGCAGTACTTC. The rearrangement joins TRBV15 to TRBJ2-7, with 10 bases fitting TRBD1. The junction had 0 bases not matched to a gene; V was cut back by 1 base and J by 3 bases. Per germline, CDR1 LNHNV and CDR2 YYDKDF (reference sequence). The CDR3 sequence is 14 residues long.

This clonotype has ten or more counts. The chain is built from TRBV20-1 and TRBJ2-2, with 8 bases fitting TRBD2. The V gene end was trimmed by 2 bases and the J gene end by 0 bases; junction bases not matched to a gene: 8. CDR1 DFQATT and CDR2 SNEGSKA come from the germline V gene (reference sequence). The CDR3 extends over 17 amino acids. The CDR3 region has the DNA TGCAGTGCTAGAAACCTAGCGGGTATCTCGAACACCGGGGAGCTGTTTTTT. Translating it yields CSARNLAGISNTGELFF.

At least ten counts were recorded for this clonotype. J is TRBJ2-3 and V is TRBV5-1, with 14 bases matching TRBD2. V dropped 4 bases and J dropped 5; count of bases not matched to a gene: 6. Germline V gene sequence: CDR1 SGHRS, CDR2 YFSETQ. CDR3 length: 16 residues. DNA of the CDR3: TGCGCCAGCAGCCCGGGACTAGCGGGAGTTGGAGATACGCAGTATTTT. Translation: CASSPGLAGVGDTQYF. Full variable domain (missing parts from reference TRBV5-1 and TRBJ2-3): KAGVTQTPRYLIKTRGQQVTLSCSPISGHRSVSWYQQTPGQGLQFLFEYFSETQRNKGNFPGRFSGRQFSNSRSEMNVSTLELGDSALYLCASSPGLAGVGDTQYFGPGTRLTVL.

This clonotype has a count of ten or more. V and J are TRBV20-1 and TRBJ1-6; D call uncertain. V was shortened by 6 bases and J by 2 bases, with 8 bases between the two germline ends. This CDR3 contains 13 residues. Germline V gene lookup returns CDR1 DFQATT and CDR2 SNEGSKA (reference sequence). The CDR3 loop reads CSAEGPYNSPLHF. The DNA of the CDR3 is TGCAGTGCAGAGGGTCCCTATAATTCACCCCTCCACTTT.